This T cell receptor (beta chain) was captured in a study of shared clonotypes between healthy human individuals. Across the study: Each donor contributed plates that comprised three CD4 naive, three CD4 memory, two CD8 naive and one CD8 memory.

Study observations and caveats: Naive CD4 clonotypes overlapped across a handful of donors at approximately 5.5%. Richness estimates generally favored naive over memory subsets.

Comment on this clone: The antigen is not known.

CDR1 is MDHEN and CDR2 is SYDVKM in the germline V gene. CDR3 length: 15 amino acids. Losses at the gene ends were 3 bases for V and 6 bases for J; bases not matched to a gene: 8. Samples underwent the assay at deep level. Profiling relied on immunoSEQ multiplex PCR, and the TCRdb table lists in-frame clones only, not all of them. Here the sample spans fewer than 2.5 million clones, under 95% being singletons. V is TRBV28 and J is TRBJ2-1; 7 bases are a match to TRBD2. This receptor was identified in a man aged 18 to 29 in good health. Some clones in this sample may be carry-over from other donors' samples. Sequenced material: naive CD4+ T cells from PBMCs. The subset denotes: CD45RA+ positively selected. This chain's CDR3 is CASSFTGEGLNEQFF. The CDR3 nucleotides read TGTGCCAGCAGTTTTACGGGGGAGGGCCTCAATGAGCAGTTCTTC.